Each of the 24 T cell receptor beta chains below was sequenced from the same sample in a study of STAT3 mutations in large granular lymphocyte leukemia. Sequencing was performed with immunoSEQ multiplex PCR; in TCRdb, only in-frame clones are kept and a portion is missing. This sample yields 4,500 or so clones, of which 55% are seen a single time; roughly 55% belongs to the top ten. Their antigens are not known. Study-level results: Every T-cell large granular lymphocyte leukemia patient had at least one immunodominant TCR beta clonotype.

Sample: peripheral blood mononuclear cells. These receptors all come from a male patient aged 50 to 60 with T-cell large granular lymphocyte leukemia. Some clones in this sample may be carry-over from other donors' samples.

This clone was seen more than once but under ten times. The V call is TRBV19, the J call TRBJ2-1, with D perhaps matching TRBD2 (5 bases). The length of the CDR3 is 13 residues. The germline V and J ends were trimmed by 7 bases and 4 bases, with 11 bases remaining between them. Germline V gene sequence: CDR1 LNHDA, CDR2 SQIVND (reference sequence). The CDR3 coding sequence is TGTGCCAGTACTCTACTAGGGTACAATGAGCAGTTCTTC. Translation gives CASTLLGYNEQFF.

J is TRBJ1-1 and V is TRBV5-6; tentative D call: TRBD1 (5 bases). Germline CDR1 is SGHDT and CDR2 is YYEEEE. With 1 base removed from V and 5 bases from J, the gap between germline ends came to 18 bases. The length of the CDR3 is 16 residues. The CDR3 region is CASSLSRGGERTEAFF. CDR3 in DNA: TGTGCCAGCAGCTTGTCCCGCGGGGGGGAGAGAACTGAAGCTTTCTTT.

This clone was recorded a few times. The CDR3 loop reads CASSPNVRGQNYGYTF. The CDR3 DNA reads as TGTGCCAGCAGCCCCAACGTACGGGGACAAAACTATGGCTACACCTTC. The chain couples TRBV13 to TRBJ1-2; tentatively, D is TRBD1 (6 bases). Trimming removed 5 bases at V and 2 bases at J, with 18 bases between. This CDR3 has 16 amino acids. In germline, CDR1 is PRHDT, CDR2 FYEKMQ (reference sequence).

The CDR3 here is CASSQEVRPGELFF. The CDR3 DNA is TGTGCCAGCAGCCAAGAGGTTCGCCCCGGGGAGCTGTTTTTT. The chain carries TRBV14 and TRBJ2-2; the D is unclear. The V gene's germline CDR1 is SGHDN and CDR2 FVKESK. The CDR3 loop spans 14 amino acids. V was pared by 0 bases and J by 6 bases, with 8 bases between. Drawing the rest from reference TRBV14 and TRBJ2-2, the complete variable domain is EAGVTQFPSHSVIEKGQTVTLRCDPISGHDNLYWYRRVMGKEIKFLLHFVKESKQDESGMPNNRFLAERTGGTYSTLKVQPAELEDSGVYFCASSQEVRPGELFFGEGSRLTVL.

The rearrangement links TRBV19 to TRBJ2-3, with 7 bases lining up with TRBD1. With 4 bases clipped from V and 0 bases from J, the junction kept 4 bases outside the gene matches. Per germline, CDR1 LNHDA and CDR2 SQIVND (reference sequence). CDR3 size: 15 residues. CDR3 region: CASSKGQSSTDTQYF. The CDR3 nucleotides read TGTGCCAGTAGTAAGGGACAGAGTAGCACAGATACGCAGTATTTT.

The CDR3 DNA sequence: TGTGCCAGCACCGTGGGACTTGCCGAAGATGAGCAGTTCTTC. Amino acid sequence: CASTVGLAEDEQFF. The chain is built from TRBV9 and TRBJ2-1; a possible D gene is TRBD2 (6 bases). V shed 6 bases and J shed 8 bases, with 18 bases lying between them. The V gene's germline CDR1 is SGDLS and CDR2 YYNGEE. The CDR3 loop spans 14 amino acids.

V is TRBV27 and J is TRBJ2-7, with a possible D match to TRBD2 (5 bases). Germline CDR1 and CDR2: MNHEY and SMNVEV (reference sequence). CDR3 length: 15 residues. V lost 8 bases and J lost 6, with 23 bases in between. The CDR3 sequence is CASPPPWTSRGEQYF. CDR3 sequence (DNA): TGTGCCAGCCCTCCACCCTGGACCTCCCGGGGCGAGCAGTACTTC.

V and J are TRBV30 and TRBJ2-1; no definite D call. There are 13 residues in the CDR3. The V gene's germline CDR1 is GTSNPN and CDR2 SVGIG (reference sequence). Trimming left V 4 bases short and J 4 bases short, with 11 bases between. As DNA, the CDR3 is TGTGCCTGGAACTACGACCGGTACAATGAGCAGTTCTTC. Protein: CAWNYDRYNEQFF.

This clone has just a few counts. V usage is TRBV7-9 and J usage is TRBJ2-7, with 11 bases fitting TRBD2. This CDR3 region has 16 residues. Germline loops: CDR1 SEHNR, CDR2 FQNEAQ (reference sequence). V lost 5 bases and J lost 0; bases outside the gene matches: 6. The CDR3 DNA reads TGTGCCAGCAGCCCCGGGACTAGCGGAGCCTCCTACGAGCAGTACTTC. Encoded protein: CASSPGTSGASYEQYF.

The genes are TRBV30 and TRBJ1-1; tentative D call: TRBD1 (5 bases). V shed 2 bases and J shed 0 bases, with 13 bases lying between them. The CDR3 covers 15 residues. CDR1 is GTSNPN and CDR2 is SVGIG in the germline V gene (reference sequence). The CDR3 region is CAWSPLGPMNTEAFF. CDR3 DNA sequence: TGTGCCTGGAGTCCATTGGGACCGATGAACACTGAAGCTTTCTTT.

The chain has TRBV30 and TRBJ1-2, with no clear D. Deletions cut 2 bases from V and 4 bases from J, with 11 bases between. The CDR3 is 13 residues long. The germline gives CDR1 GTSNPN, CDR2 SVGIG (reference sequence). CDR3: CAWSPRGGYGYTF. DNA of the CDR3: TGTGCCTGGAGTCCCCGGGGTGGCTATGGCTACACCTTC. Together with reference TRBV30 and TRBJ1-2, the CDR3 gives the full variable domain: SQTIHQWPATLVQPVGSPLSLECTVEGTSNPNLYWYRQAAGRGLQLLFYSVGIGQISSEVPQNLSASRPQDRQFILSSKKLLLSDSGFYLCAWSPRGGYGYTFGSGTRLTVV.

V is TRBV10-2 and J is TRBJ1-2, with D possibly TRBD1 on 5 matching bases. The germline gives CDR1 WSHSY, CDR2 SAAADI. The V and J ends lost 2 bases and 0 bases respectively, with 7 bases between them. CDR3 length: 14 residues. The CDR3 protein is CASSEGAPNYGYTF. The CDR3 nucleotides are TGCGCCAGCAGTGAGGGGGCCCCTAACTATGGCTACACCTTC.

The chain links TRBV29-1 to TRBJ2-5, with D unresolved. The CDR3 spans 14 residues. Germline CDR1 is SQVTM and CDR2 is ANQGSEA. V lost 0 bases, J lost 3 bases, and 11 bases lay in between. The CDR3: CSVEDLHGKETQYF. CDR3 in DNA: TGCAGCGTTGAAGATCTTCATGGAAAAGAGACCCAGTACTTC.

V gene TRBV6-5 combines with J gene TRBJ2-7; 8 bases fit TRBD2. Germline CDR1 MNHEY, CDR2 SVGAGI. CDR3 length: 12 amino acids. Trimming cost V 10 bases and J 1 base; bases outside gene matches: 3. CDR3 sequence reads: CATGGVSYEQYF. In DNA, the CDR3 is TGTGCCACCGGGGGGGTATCCTACGAGCAGTACTTC.

V is TRBV6-5 and J is TRBJ1-5; D is perhaps TRBD1 (5 bases). Germline V gene data show CDR1 as MNHEY and CDR2 as SVGAGI. There are 13 residues in the CDR3. Trimming pared 6 bases from V and 11 bases from J, leaving 17 bases between. CDR3 coding DNA: TGTGCCAGCAGGAGTGCAGGGTTAACGGCCCAGCATTTT. Its translation: CASRSAGLTAQHF.

The rearrangement uses TRBV5-1 and TRBJ2-1; 11 bases map to TRBD2. From germline, CDR1 is SGHRS and CDR2 YFSETQ. The CDR3 covers 17 residues. V shed 0 bases and J 9 bases; nucleotides not matched to a gene: 11. CDR3 amino acids: CASSLGRLAGGGAEQFF. CDR3 coding DNA: TGCGCCAGCAGCTTGGGGCGGCTAGCGGGAGGAGGGGCTGAGCAGTTCTTC.

V and J are TRBV5-4 and TRBJ2-1; 7 positions match TRBD2. Germline V gives CDR1 SGHNT, CDR2 YYREEE (reference sequence). Losses at the gene ends were 4 bases for V and 10 bases for J; bases not matched to a gene: 11. This CDR3 region has 14 residues. The CDR3 loop is CASSNSGKLMEQFF. CDR3 DNA: TGTGCCAGCAGCAACAGCGGGAAGTTAATGGAGCAGTTCTTC. Variable domain in full (rest from reference TRBV5-4 and TRBJ2-1): ETGVTQSPTHLIKTRGQQVTLRCSSQSGHNTVSWYQQALGQGPQFIFQYYREEENGRGNFPPRFSGLQFPNYSSELNVNALELDDSALYLCASSNSGKLMEQFFGPGTRLTVL.

Only a few counts were recorded for this clone. The chain links TRBV7-9 to TRBJ2-7, with 9 bases identical to TRBD1. This CDR3 spans 14 amino acids. Germline-derived CDR1 and CDR2 are SEHNR and FQNEAQ (reference sequence). With 4 bases clipped from V and 3 bases from J, the junction kept 4 bases outside the gene matches. DNA of the CDR3: TGTGCCAGCAGCTCGCCGGGACAGGGCTACGAGCAGTACTTC. It specifies CASSSPGQGYEQYF. Variable domain in full (rest from reference TRBV7-9 and TRBJ2-7): DTGVSQNPRHKITKRGQNVTFRCDPISEHNRLYWYRQTLGQGPEFLTYFQNEAQLEKSRLLSDRFSAERPKGSFSTLEIQRTEQGDSAMYLCASSSPGQGYEQYFGPGTRLTVT.

This clone appeared a few times. V usage is TRBV19 and J usage is TRBJ2-5; 7 bases align to TRBD2. Germline lookup yields CDR1 LNHDA and CDR2 SQIVND (reference sequence). CDR3 length: 16 residues. V lost 3 bases and J lost 5; bases outside the gene matches: 12. The CDR3 is CASSIRNLIGRETQYF. The CDR3 DNA reads TGTGCCAGTAGTATCCGGAACCTCATCGGGAGGGAGACCCAGTACTTC.

Only a few counts were recorded for this clone. This rearrangement joins TRBV5-4 to TRBJ2-7, with a possible D match to TRBD2 (6 bases). The CDR3 is 12 amino acids. V was clipped by 4 bases and J by 7 bases, with 12 bases between them. CDR1 and CDR2 from the germline V gene are SGHNT and YYREEE (reference sequence). CDR3 sequence reads: CASSPSGGEQYF. For the CDR3, the DNA is TGTGCCAGCAGCCCGTCCGGAGGGGAGCAGTACTTC.

V usage is TRBV5-1 and J usage is TRBJ2-7; TRBD1 agrees at 10 bases. CDR3 length: 22 amino acids. J lost 2 bases, V lost 4 bases, and 27 bases had no gene match. CDR1 SGHRS and CDR2 YFSETQ come from the germline V gene. CDR3 nucleotide sequence: TGCGCCAGCAGCCCGTTGACAGGGGGCGCAAGAAGAGGGAGTATCGGGCCCTACGAGCAGTACTTC. It codes for CASSPLTGGARRGSIGPYEQYF.

This clone is classed as large (0.1 to 1%). This chain links TRBV28 with TRBJ2-7; unclear D gene. The CDR3 extends over 14 amino acids. Trimming removed 6 bases at V and 0 bases at J, with 12 bases between. CDR1 and CDR2 (germline): MDHEN, SYDVKM. CDR3: CASRDGSISYEQYF. The CDR3 region has the DNA TGTGCCAGCAGGGACGGATCTATCTCCTACGAGCAGTACTTC.

The chain links TRBV29-1 to TRBJ1-1; D remains ambiguous. Germline CDR1 is SQVTM and CDR2 is ANQGSEA. Trimming stripped 7 bases from V and 1 base from J, with 4 bases between. This CDR3 spans 10 amino acids. The CDR3 sequence: CSAANTEAFF. The CDR3, as DNA: TGCAGCGCGGCGAACACTGAAGCTTTCTTT.

The rearrangement links TRBV29-1 to TRBJ2-1, with 7 nucleotides matching TRBD1. This CDR3 is 13 amino acids long. CDR1 is SQVTM and CDR2 is ANQGSEA in the germline V gene. The junction had 8 bases not matched to a gene; V was cut back by 7 bases and J by 5 bases. The CDR3 region is CSDDRVGNNEQFF. DNA for the CDR3: TGCAGCGACGACAGGGTCGGGAACAATGAGCAGTTCTTC.